The 8 T cell receptor beta chains reported below all come from one sample, sequenced in a study of Ad26.COV2.S vaccination and SARS-CoV-2 variants. The treatment: some 19 received Ad26.COV2.S at low or high dose, single or two shots; several received placebo; per-sample allocation not given. After the first vaccine or placebo injection, samples were drawn on day 63. The assay was immunoSEQ multiplex PCR, and TCRdb's table has in-frame clones only and misses some. The sample consists of 300,000 to 350,000 clones, approximately 90% of them appearing once. The starting material was peripheral blood, obtained in a trial of Ad26.COV2.S vaccine versus placebo. These receptors came from a person between 18 and 65 years old who received the Ad26.COV2.S COVID-19 vaccine or a placebo.

The chain has TRBV12-3 or TRBV12-4 and TRBJ1-2, with D uncertain. Between the trimmed V and J ends, which lost 5 bases and 5 bases, there was a span of 6 bases. The CDR3 is 11 amino acids. CDR3 region: CASSLRYGYTF. Here the CDR3 DNA reads TGTGCCAGCAGTCTCCGGTATGGCTACACCTTC.

Only one count was recorded for this clone. The J gene is TRBJ2-1, the V gene TRBV5-6; TRBD2 aligns across 7 bases. After removal of 9 bases from V and 7 bases from J, the junction contained 10 bases not matched to a gene. Germline lookup yields CDR1 SGHDT and CDR2 YYEEEE. The CDR3 runs 13 residues. In DNA, the CDR3 is TGTGCCACATGGGACTACCAGTTTAATGAGCAGTTCTTC. As protein: CATWDYQFNEQFF.

This chain links TRBV10-1 with TRBJ1-4; unclear D gene. The germline V gene has CDR1 WNHNN and CDR2 SYGVQD (reference sequence). The CDR3 totals 13 residues. The V end was cut by 2 bases, the J end by 10 bases, with 11 bases between. The CDR3 DNA sequence: TGCGCCAGCAGTGAGGACCCTAGTGGAAAACTGTTTTTT. It translates to CASSEDPSGKLFF.

The CDR3 sequence: CASSLGSAEQYF. In nucleotides, the CDR3 is TGTGCCAGCAGCTTAGGGTCGGCCGAGCAGTACTTC. The rearrangement joins TRBV7-9 to TRBJ2-7; D is unclear. CDR1 and CDR2 (germline): SEHNR, FQNEAQ (reference sequence). The V end was cut by 1 base, the J end by 6 bases, with 7 bases between. The CDR3 is 12 residues long.

The chain combines TRBV11-3 with TRBJ2-1; no reliable D call. Between the trimmed V and J ends, which lost 5 bases and 3 bases, there was a span of 14 bases. Looked up from germline, CDR1 is SGHNT and CDR2 is YENEEA. The CDR3 spans 15 residues. The CDR3 reads CASSKTNTGYNEQFF. The CDR3 DNA reads TGTGCCAGCAGCAAAACTAACACGGGCTACAATGAGCAGTTCTTC.

The genes are TRBV5-1 and TRBJ1-1; TRBD1 is a possible D gene (6 bases). Germline CDR1 SGHRS, CDR2 YFSETQ. This CDR3 comprises 16 residues. Trimming cost V 0 bases and J 1 base, with 13 bases left between them. The CDR3 protein is CASSLGRGHWNTEAFF. CDR3 bases: TGCGCCAGCAGCTTGGGACGGGGACACTGGAACACTGAAGCTTTCTTT.

J is TRBJ1-5 and V is TRBV10-2; D unresolved. From germline, CDR1 is WSHSY and CDR2 SAAADI. CDR3 size: 14 residues. V lost 4 bases to trimming and J lost 3 bases, with 10 bases between them. Here the CDR3 reads CASSVGGNNQPQHF. The CDR3 region has the DNA TGCGCCAGCAGTGTTGGCGGAAACAATCAGCCCCAGCATTTT.

The genes are TRBV27 and TRBJ2-3; D perhaps matches TRBD1 (5 bases). Trimming cost V 4 bases and J 4 bases, with 9 bases left between them. The CDR3 length is 13 residues. Germline V lookup: CDR1 MNHEY, CDR2 SMNVEV (reference sequence). Written as DNA, the CDR3 is TGTGCCAGCAGTTCCTTCAGGGCAGATACGCAGTATTTT. Translating gives CASSSFRADTQYF.